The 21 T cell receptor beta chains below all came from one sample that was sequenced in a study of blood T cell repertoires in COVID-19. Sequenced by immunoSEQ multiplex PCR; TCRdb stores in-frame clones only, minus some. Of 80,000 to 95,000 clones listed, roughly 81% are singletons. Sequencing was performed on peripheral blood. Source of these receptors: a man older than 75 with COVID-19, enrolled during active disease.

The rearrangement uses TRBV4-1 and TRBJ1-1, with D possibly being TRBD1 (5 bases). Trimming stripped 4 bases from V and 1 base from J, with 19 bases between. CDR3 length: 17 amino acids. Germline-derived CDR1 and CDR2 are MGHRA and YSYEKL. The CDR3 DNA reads TGCGCCAGCAGCCTTCAGAGCCAGGGTGCATGGAACACTGAAGCTTTCTTT. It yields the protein CASSLQSQGAWNTEAFF.

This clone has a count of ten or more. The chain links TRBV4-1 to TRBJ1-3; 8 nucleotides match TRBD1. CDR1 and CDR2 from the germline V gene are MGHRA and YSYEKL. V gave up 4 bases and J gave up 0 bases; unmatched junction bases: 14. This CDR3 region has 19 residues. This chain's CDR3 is CASSPQGVRGIVSGNTIYF. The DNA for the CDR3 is TGCGCCAGCAGCCCACAGGGGGTTCGGGGTATCGTCTCTGGAAACACCATATATTTT.

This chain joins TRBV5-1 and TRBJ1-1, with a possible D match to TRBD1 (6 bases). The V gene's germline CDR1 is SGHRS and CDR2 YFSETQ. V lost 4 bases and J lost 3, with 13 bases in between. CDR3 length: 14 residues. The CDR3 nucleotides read TGCGCCAGCAGCCCGGGACAACCTTACACTGAAGCTTTCTTT. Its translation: CASSPGQPYTEAFF.

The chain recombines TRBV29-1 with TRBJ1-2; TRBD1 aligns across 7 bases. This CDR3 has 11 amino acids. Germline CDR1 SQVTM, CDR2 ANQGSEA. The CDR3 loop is CSGRGDYGYTF. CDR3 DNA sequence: TGCAGTGGCAGGGGGGACTATGGCTACACCTTC.

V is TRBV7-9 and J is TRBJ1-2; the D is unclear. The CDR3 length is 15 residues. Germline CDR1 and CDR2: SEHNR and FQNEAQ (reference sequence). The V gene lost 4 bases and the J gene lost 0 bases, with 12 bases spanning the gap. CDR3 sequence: CASSSPPIANYGYTF. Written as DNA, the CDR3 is TGTGCCAGCAGCTCCCCCCCCATAGCTAACTATGGCTACACCTTC.

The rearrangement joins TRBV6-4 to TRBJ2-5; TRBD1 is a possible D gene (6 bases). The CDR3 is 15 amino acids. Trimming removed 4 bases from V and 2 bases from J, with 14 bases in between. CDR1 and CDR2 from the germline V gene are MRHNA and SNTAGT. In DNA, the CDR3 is TGTGCCAGCAGTGCACTCTGGGGGCCACAAGAGACCCAGTACTTC. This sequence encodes CASSALWGPQETQYF.

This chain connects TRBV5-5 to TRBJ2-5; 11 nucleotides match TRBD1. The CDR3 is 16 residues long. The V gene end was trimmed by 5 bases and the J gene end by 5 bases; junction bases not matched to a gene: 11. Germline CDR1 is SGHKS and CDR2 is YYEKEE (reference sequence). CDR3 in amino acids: CASSRSGQGARETQYF. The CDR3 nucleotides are TGTGCCAGCAGTCGATCCGGACAGGGGGCTCGGGAGACCCAGTACTTC. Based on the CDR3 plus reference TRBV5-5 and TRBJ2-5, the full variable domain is DAGVTQSPTHLIKTRGQQVTLRCSPISGHKSVSWYQQVLGQGPQFIFQYYEKEERGRGNFPDRFSARQFPNYSSELNVNALLLGDSALYLCASSRSGQGARETQYFGPGTRLLVL.

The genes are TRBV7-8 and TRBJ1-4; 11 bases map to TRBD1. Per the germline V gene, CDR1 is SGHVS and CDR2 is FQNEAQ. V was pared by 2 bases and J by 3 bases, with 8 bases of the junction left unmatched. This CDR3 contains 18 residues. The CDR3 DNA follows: TGTGCCAGCAGCTTAAGGGACAGGGGGGGGTTGGCTAATGAAAAACTGTTTTTT. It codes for CASSLRDRGGLANEKLFF.

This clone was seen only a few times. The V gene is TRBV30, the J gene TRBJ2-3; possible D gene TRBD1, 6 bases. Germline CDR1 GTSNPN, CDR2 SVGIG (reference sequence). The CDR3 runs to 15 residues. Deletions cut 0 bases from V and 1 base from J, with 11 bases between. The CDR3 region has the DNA TGTGCCTGGAGTGTAGGGGCAGGGGGCACAGATACGCAGTATTTT. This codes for CAWSVGAGGTDTQYF. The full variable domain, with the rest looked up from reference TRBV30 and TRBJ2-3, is SQTIHQWPATLVQPVGSPLSLECTVEGTSNPNLYWYRQAAGRGLQLLFYSVGIGQISSEVPQNLSASRPQDRQFILSSKKLLLSDSGFYLCAWSVGAGGTDTQYFGPGTRLTVL.

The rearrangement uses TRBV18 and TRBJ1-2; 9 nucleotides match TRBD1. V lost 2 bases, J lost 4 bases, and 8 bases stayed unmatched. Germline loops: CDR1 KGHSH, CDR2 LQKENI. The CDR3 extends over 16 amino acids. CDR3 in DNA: TGTGCCAGCTCACCAGGGGGACAGGGCTTTCCCTATGGCTACACCTTC. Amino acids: CASSPGGQGFPYGYTF.

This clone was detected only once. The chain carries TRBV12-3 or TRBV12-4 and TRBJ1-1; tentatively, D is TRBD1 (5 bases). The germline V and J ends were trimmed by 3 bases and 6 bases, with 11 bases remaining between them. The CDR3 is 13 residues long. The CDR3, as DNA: TGTGCCAGCAGTTTGTTAAGGGACTCTGAAGCTTTCTTT. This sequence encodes CASSLLRDSEAFF.

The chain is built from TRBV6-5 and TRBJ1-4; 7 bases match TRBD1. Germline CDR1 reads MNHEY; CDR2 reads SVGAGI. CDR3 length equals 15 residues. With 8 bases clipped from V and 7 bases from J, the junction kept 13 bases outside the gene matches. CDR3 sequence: CASCRTGQGGEKLFF. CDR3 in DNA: TGTGCCAGCTGTAGGACAGGCCAAGGAGGTGAAAAACTGTTTTTT.

The CDR3 nucleotides read TGTGCCAGCAGTGGCGGACTAGCGGGCCAGATACGCTACGAGCAGTACTTC. Protein product: CASSGGLAGQIRYEQYF. The chain combines TRBV6-2 or TRBV6-3 with TRBJ2-7; TRBD2 agrees at 11 bases. The length of the CDR3 is 17 residues. J lost 3 bases, V lost 5 bases, and 12 bases had no gene match. Germline CDR1 and CDR2: MNHEY and SVGEGT.

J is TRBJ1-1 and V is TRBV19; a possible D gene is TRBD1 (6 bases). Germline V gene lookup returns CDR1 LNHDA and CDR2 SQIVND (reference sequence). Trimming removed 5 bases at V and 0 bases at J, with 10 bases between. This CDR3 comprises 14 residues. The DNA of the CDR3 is TGTGCCAGTAGTTGGGGGACATTGAACACTGAAGCTTTCTTT. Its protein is CASSWGTLNTEAFF.

The CDR3 DNA is TGTGCCTGGAGTGTACCGGGGGGCAGGGCCTACGAGCAGTACTTC. Protein product: CAWSVPGGRAYEQYF. The V call is TRBV30, the J call TRBJ2-7, with a tentative D call TRBD2 (7 bases). With 0 bases removed from V and 2 bases from J, the gap between germline ends came to 14 bases. Looked up from germline, CDR1 is GTSNPN and CDR2 is SVGIG (reference sequence). CDR3 length equals 15 residues.

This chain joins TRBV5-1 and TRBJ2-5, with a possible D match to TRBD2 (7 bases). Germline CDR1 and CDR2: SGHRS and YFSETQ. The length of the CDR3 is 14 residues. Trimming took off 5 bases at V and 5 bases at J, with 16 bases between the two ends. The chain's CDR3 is CASSPLGGGETQYF. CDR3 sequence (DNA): TGCGCCAGCAGTCCCTTGGGAGGGGGTGAGACCCAGTACTTC.

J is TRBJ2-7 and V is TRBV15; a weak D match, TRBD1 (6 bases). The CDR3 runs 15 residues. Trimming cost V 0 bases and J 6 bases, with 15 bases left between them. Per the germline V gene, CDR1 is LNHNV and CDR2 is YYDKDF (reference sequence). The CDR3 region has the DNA TGTGCCACCAGCAGAGATGTTTGGGGGCTGGGCGAGCAGTACTTC. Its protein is CATSRDVWGLGEQYF. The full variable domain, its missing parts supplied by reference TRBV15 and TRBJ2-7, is DAMVIQNPRYQVTQFGKPVTLSCSQTLNHNVMYWYQQKSSQAPKLLFHYYDKDFNNEADTPDNFQSRRPNTSFCFLDIRSPGLGDTAMYLCATSRDVWGLGEQYFGPGTRLTVT.

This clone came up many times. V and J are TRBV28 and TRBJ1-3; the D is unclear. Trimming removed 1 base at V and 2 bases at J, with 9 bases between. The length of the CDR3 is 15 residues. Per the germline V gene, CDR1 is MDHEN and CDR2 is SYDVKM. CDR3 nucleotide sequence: TGTGCCAGCAGTTTATTGCAAACACCTGGAAACACCATATATTTT. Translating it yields CASSLLQTPGNTIYF.

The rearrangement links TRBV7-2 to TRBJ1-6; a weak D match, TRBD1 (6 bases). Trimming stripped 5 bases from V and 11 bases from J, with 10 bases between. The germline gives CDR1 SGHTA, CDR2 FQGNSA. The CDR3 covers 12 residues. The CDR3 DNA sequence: TGTGCCAGCAGCGGACAGTCGGCACCCCTCCACTTT. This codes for CASSGQSAPLHF. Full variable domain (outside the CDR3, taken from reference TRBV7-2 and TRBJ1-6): GAGVSQSPSNKVTEKGKDVELRCDPISGHTALYWYRQSLGQGLEFLIYFQGNSAPDKSGLPSDRFSAERTGGSVSTLTIQRTQQEDSAVYLCASSGQSAPLHFGNGTRLTVT.

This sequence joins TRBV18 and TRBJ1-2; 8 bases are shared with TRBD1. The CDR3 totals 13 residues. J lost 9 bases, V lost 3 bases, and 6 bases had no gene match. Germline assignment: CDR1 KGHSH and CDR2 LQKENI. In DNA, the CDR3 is TGTGCCAGCTCACCGGATGACAGGGGTAGCTACACCTTC. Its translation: CASSPDDRGSYTF.

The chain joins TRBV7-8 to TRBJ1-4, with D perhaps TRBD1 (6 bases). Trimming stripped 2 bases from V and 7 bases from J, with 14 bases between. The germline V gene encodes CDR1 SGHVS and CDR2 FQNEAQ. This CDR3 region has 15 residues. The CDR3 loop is CASSLIQGVSEKLFF. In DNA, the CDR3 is TGTGCCAGCAGCTTAATACAGGGAGTCAGTGAAAAACTGTTTTTT.